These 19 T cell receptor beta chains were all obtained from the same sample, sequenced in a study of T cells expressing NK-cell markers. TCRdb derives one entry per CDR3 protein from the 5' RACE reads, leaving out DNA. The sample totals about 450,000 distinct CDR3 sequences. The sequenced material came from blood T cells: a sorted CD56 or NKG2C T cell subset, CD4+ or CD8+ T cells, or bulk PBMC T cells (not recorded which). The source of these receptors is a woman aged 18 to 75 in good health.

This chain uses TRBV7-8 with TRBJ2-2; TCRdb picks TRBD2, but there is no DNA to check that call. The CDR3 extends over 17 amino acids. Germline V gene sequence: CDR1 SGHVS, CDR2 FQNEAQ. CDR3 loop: CASSLPRGQAGTGELFF.

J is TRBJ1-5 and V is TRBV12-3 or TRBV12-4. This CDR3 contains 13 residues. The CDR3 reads CASSRGLGQPQHF.

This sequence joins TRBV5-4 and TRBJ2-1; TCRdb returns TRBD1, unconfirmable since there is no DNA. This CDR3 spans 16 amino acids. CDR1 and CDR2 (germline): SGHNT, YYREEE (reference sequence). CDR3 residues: CASSLGVGQGRSEQFF.

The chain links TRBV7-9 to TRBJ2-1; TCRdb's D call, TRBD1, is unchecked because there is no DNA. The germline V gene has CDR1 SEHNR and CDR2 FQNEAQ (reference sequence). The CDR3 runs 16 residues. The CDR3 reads CASSLTGTPNYNEQFF.

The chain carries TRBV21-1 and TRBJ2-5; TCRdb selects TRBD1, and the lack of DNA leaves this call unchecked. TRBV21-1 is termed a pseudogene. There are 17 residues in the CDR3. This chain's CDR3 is CASSKEIRDRGEETQYF.

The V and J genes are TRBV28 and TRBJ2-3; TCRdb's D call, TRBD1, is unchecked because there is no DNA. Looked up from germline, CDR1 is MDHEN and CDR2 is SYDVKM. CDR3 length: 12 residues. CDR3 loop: CASSPAGTGEYF.

The CDR3 loop is CASSIGQLASYEQYF. The chain couples TRBV28 to TRBJ2-7. The CDR3 sequence is 15 residues long. CDR1 and CDR2 from the germline V gene are MDHEN and SYDVKM.

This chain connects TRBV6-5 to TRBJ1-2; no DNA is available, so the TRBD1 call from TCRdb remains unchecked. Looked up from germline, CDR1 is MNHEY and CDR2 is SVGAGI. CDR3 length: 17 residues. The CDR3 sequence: CASSYSGARLSDYGYTF.

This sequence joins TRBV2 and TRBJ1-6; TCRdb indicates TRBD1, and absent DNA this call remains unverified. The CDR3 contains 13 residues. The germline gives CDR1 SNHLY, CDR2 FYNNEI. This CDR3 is CASRGGTPSPLHF. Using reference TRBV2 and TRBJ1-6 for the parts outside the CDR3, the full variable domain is EPEVTQTPSHQVTQMGQEVILRCVPISNHLYFYWYRQILGQKVEFLVSFYNNEISEKSEIFDDQFSVERPDGSNFTLKIRSTKLEDSAMYFCASRGGTPSPLHFGNGTRLTVT.

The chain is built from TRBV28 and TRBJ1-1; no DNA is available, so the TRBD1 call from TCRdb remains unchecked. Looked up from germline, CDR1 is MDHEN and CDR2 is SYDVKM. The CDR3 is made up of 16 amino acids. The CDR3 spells CASRLNSPQGATEAFF.

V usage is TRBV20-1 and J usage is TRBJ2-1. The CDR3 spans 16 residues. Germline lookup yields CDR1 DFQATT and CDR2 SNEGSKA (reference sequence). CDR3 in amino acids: CSARVSSGRAYNEQFF.

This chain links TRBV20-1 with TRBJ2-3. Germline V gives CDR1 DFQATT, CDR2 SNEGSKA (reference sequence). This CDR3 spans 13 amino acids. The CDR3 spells CSVSDLPADTQYF.

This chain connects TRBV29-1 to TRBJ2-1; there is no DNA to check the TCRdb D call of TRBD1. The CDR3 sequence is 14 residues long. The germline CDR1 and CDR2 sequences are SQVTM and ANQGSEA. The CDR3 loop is CSVGGASSYNEQFF.

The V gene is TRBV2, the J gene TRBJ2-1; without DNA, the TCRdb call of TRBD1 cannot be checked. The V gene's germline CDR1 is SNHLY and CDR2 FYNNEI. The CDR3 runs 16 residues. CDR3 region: CASIESGPSSYNEQFF.

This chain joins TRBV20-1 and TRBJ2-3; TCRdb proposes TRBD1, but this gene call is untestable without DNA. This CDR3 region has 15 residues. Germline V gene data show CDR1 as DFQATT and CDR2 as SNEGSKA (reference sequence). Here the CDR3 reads CSARGGYRGADTQYF.

The chain's CDR3 is CASSATGLAKYYEQYF. This chain joins TRBV7-2 and TRBJ2-7; with no DNA, the TCRdb D assignment of TRBD2 cannot be verified. The CDR3 contains 16 residues. Germline V lookup: CDR1 SGHTA, CDR2 FQGNSA.

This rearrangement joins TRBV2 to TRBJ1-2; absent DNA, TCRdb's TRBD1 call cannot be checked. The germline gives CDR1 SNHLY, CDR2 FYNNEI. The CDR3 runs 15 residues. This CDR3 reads CASRGDRGRGYGYTF.

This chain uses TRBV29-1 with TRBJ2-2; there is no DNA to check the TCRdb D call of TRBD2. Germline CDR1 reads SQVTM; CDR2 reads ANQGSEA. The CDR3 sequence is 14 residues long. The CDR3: CSVVVRGGVGELFF.

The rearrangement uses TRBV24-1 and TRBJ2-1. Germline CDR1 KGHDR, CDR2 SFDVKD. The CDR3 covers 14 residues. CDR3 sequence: CATSDPNSYNEQFF.